This entry is about one T cell receptor (beta chain). Original processing notes: Reference gene primers were amplified, and this amplification served to estimate nucleated cell counts. The assay was immunoSEQ multiplex PCR, and TCRdb's table has in-frame clones only and misses some. V and J calls and clone size follow that table, whereas D and trimming were derived from the DNA. The table has a few hundred thousand clones, over 80% seen once; the top ten hold 1.9%. The data derive from a study of blood T cell repertoires in COVID-19. About the study: The study drew acute and convalescent COVID-19 samples from the United States, Italy and Spain.

Germline V gene data show CDR1 as SGHNT and CDR2 as YYREEE (reference sequence). The CDR3 runs 17 residues. The V gene lost 0 bases and the J gene lost 7 bases, with 19 bases spanning the gap. This TCR was sampled from a man aged 30 to 39 who had recovered from COVID-19. The V call is TRBV5-4, the J call TRBJ2-2, with D possibly being TRBD1 (6 bases). The sample taken for sequencing was peripheral blood. In nucleotides, the CDR3 is TGTGCCAGCAGCTTGGCTAAACAGGGTTCGGGGAACGGGGAGCTGTTTTTT. It codes for CASSLAKQGSGNGELFF.